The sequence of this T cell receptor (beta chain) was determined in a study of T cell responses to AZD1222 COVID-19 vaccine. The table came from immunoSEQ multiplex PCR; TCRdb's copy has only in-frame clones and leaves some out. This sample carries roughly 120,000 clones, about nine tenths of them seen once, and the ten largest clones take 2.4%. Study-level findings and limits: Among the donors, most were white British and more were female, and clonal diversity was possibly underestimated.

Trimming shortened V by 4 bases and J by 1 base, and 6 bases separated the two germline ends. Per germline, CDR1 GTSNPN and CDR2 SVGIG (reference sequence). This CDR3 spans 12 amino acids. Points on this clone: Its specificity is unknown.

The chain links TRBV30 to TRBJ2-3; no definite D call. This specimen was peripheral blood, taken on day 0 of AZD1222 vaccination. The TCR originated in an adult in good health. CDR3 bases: TGTGCCTGGACTCCAGGCACAGATACGCAGTATTTT. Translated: CAWTPGTDTQYF.